The entry below gives a single TCR beta chain sequence along with its context. There is no known antigen for this receptor. Within one base of it there is no much larger clone, and no base qualities were kept. Genomic DNA was isolated from the sorted cells so that the TCRbeta CDR3 region could be sequenced. The immunoSEQ Assay was used for sequencing of TCRbeta CDR3 regions. This is the immuneACCESS table as TCRdb keeps it, with only in-frame sequences that have V and J called. A part of the clones is gone; compared with another copy, unresolved V genes explain less than half, and the rest is unexplained. The sample profile shows approximately 77,000 clones; approximately 95% of them were found once. The ten largest account for 0.32% of the sample. The trial excluded patients who had a history of autoimmune disease or were on systemic immunosuppression. Peripheral blood for TCR sequencing was collected from all dose cohorts at baseline, on cycle 4 day 1, and on cycle 7 day 1. Samples were obtained from an open-label, multicenter, first-in-human phase I dose-escalation trial of ivuxolimab. The trial enrolled adults with locally advanced or metastatic head and neck squamous cell, hepatocellular, melanoma or renal cell carcinoma. Before TCR sequencing, CD4+ T cells and CD8+ T cells were sorted from peripheral blood as separate populations.

These data are taken from a study of OX40 agonist ivuxolimab in advanced cancers. Notes on the research overall: The costimulatory receptor OX40 (CD134) was targeted by ivuxolimab, a fully human IgG2 agonistic monoclonal antibody. Partial responses occurred in three dose-escalation patients, of whom one had hepatocellular carcinoma and two had cutaneous melanoma. Intravenous ivuxolimab was administered to patients every 2 weeks at six dose levels: 0.01, 0.1, 0.3, 1.5, 3 and 10 mg/kg. The purpose of peripheral TCRbeta sequencing was to test whether ivuxolimab changed TCR sequence diversity and led to clonal T-cell expansion. A male proportion of nearly 85% and a mean age of 60 years, ranging from about 20 to 79, were recorded for the dose-escalation cohort. Among the approximately 54 dose-escalation patients, around 20 had hepatocellular carcinoma, some 15 melanoma, 9 renal cell carcinoma and 9 head and neck cancer. Patients were allowed to have had prior anti-PD-1, anti-PD-L1 or anti-CTLA-4 therapy, and around 40% of the dose-escalation patients had previously received checkpoint inhibitors. The monotherapy dose-escalation portion (N of about 50 patients) of the phase I ivuxolimab trial is reported in the paper.

Paper-wide results and their limitations: On average, CD8+ T cells showed more expanded clones than CD4+ T cells after ivuxolimab. In the 0.1-3.0 mg/kg groups, partial responders were among the patients with the lowest normalized peripheral clonal expansion, particularly in CD8+ T cells. At doses of 0.1 to 3.0 mg/kg, clonal expansion of both CD4+ and CD8+ T cells in blood was seen between baseline and week 6. Antigen specificity was not determined for the clonally expanded peripheral T cells. Low levels of normalized T-cell clonal expansion were also seen in some patients who did not respond.

The sequence was collected from an adult with an advanced solid tumor such as melanoma, head and neck, liver or kidney cancer. The input for sequencing was CD4+ or CD8+ T cells sorted from blood, taken in a trial of the OX40 agonist ivuxolimab.

This receptor has the CDR3 CASSFGGMAASHSPLHF. The bases read TGTGCCAGCAGTTTTGGGGGGATGGCCGCGTCACATTCACCCCTCCACTTT. The rearranged segments are TRBV28 and TRBJ1-6; possibly the D gene is TRBD1, per 5 matching bases. Between the V and J ends, shortened by 3 bases and 8 bases respectively, the junction contains 20 bases. Per the germline V gene, MDHEN is the CDR1 and SYDVKM is the CDR2. The CDR3 holds 17 amino acids from the cysteine to the phenylalanine. CDR3 DNA only is kept here, 51 bases in frame from base 1.